The 4 T cell receptor beta chains listed next were all sequenced from one sample in a study of cytomegalovirus exposure and HLA in healthy donors. 13 Jbeta primers and 60 Vbeta primers were used for the PCR. Assay: immunoSEQ multiplex PCR; the TCRdb copy retains only in-frame clones and omits some. Of roughly 200,000 clones listed, just under 85% are singletons. The source material was PBMCs. The origin of the receptors is a woman aged 40 to 50 in good health and CMV-seronegative.

The chain links TRBV5-1 to TRBJ2-5; perhaps TRBD1 as D (5 bases). CDR3 length equals 14 residues. Trimming took off 7 bases at V and 1 base at J, with 14 bases between the two ends. Germline V gene sequence: CDR1 SGHRS, CDR2 YFSETQ. This CDR3 is CASGAGGSQETQYF. The CDR3 nucleotides read TGCGCCAGCGGGGCTGGCGGAAGCCAAGAGACCCAGTACTTC. Based on the CDR3 plus reference TRBV5-1 and TRBJ2-5, the full variable domain is KAGVTQTPRYLIKTRGQQVTLSCSPISGHRSVSWYQQTPGQGLQFLFEYFSETQRNKGNFPGRFSGRQFSNSRSEMNVSTLELGDSALYLCASGAGGSQETQYFGPGTRLLVL.

The chain employs TRBV5-1 and TRBJ1-4; 7 nucleotides agree with TRBD1. CDR1 is SGHRS, CDR2 YFSETQ, per germline. The ends lost 1 base at V and 8 bases at J; junction bases unmatched: 8. This CDR3 is built from 15 residues. Here the CDR3 reads CASSLNAGGGEKLFF. The DNA for the CDR3 is TGCGCCAGCAGCTTGAACGCAGGGGGTGGCGAAAAACTGTTTTTT.

This chain joins TRBV21-1 and TRBJ2-7; the listed D gene, TRBD1, was not tested against the DNA. TRBV21-1 is classified as a pseudogene. The CDR3 has 12 residues. CDR3 in DNA: TGTGCCAGCAAGGGGATTTCCTACGAGCAGTACTTC. As protein: CASKGISYEQYF.

The chain uses TRBV18 and TRBJ2-5, with D perhaps matching TRBD1 (6 bases). The CDR3 is made up of 15 amino acids. The germline V and J ends were trimmed by 2 bases and 2 bases, with 12 bases remaining between them. Germline assignment: CDR1 KGHSH and CDR2 LQKENI. DNA for the CDR3: TGTGCCAGCTCACCAAAACAGGGACGTCAAGAGACCCAGTACTTC. Protein product: CASSPKQGRQETQYF.